Listed below are T cell receptor beta chains from one sample, sequenced in a study of siplizumab effects on memory and regulatory T cells. Only in-frame clones appear in the TCRdb table, and some are missing; sequencing was by immunoSEQ multiplex PCR. The sample holds about 100,000 clones, around nine tenths seen once. Sequenced input: CD4+ T cells sorted from blood. The source is a human donor in good health. The CDR3 runs from the conserved cysteine through the conserved F or W. A D gene is named only where the DNA matches it firmly. Size is omitted from some rows. Given values are once, few, many or a class for expanded clones.

abundance: once
d_gene: TRBD1
j_gene: TRBJ2-7
v_gene: TRBV4-1
CDR3nt: TGCGCCAGCAGTCGCGACAGGGGAGGCCCCTACGAGCAGTACTTC
CDR3aa: CASSRDRGGPYEQYF

abundance: NA
d_gene: NA
j_gene: TRBJ2-5
v_gene: TRBV6-5
CDR3nt: TGTGCCAGCAGTTACTCTCGGGGTGTCGAGACCCAGTACTTC
CDR3aa: CASSYSRGVETQYF

abundance: once
d_gene: NA
j_gene: TRBJ1-3
v_gene: TRBV6-1
CDR3nt: TGTGCCAGCAGTGAAGCACGCGGACACTCTGGAAACACCATATATTTT
CDR3aa: CASSEARGHSGNTIYF

abundance: NA
d_gene: TRBD2
j_gene: TRBJ2-7
v_gene: TRBV10-1
CDR3nt: TGCGCCAGCAGTGATCGGAGTAGCGGGAGCTACGAGCAGTACTTC
CDR3aa: CASSDRSSGSYEQYF

abundance: NA
d_gene: NA
j_gene: TRBJ2-7
v_gene: TRBV9
CDR3nt: TGTGCCAGCAGTACAGCCGGTGAGGGCGGACAGTACTTC
CDR3aa: CASSTAGEGGQYF

abundance: NA
d_gene: NA
j_gene: TRBJ1-4
v_gene: TRBV4-1
CDR3nt: TGCGCCAGCAGCCAAGTTCTAGGGCCAGGCGGTTATGAAAAACTGTTTTTT
CDR3aa: CASSQVLGPGGYEKLFF

abundance: NA
d_gene: NA
j_gene: TRBJ1-1
v_gene: TRBV4-1
CDR3nt: TGCGCCAGCAGCCGGTCGATCGTGGAGGGCACTGAAGCTTTCTTT
CDR3aa: CASSRSIVEGTEAFF

abundance: NA
d_gene: NA
j_gene: TRBJ1-5
v_gene: TRBV28
CDR3nt: TGTGCCAGCTCCCCGACTCTGCGAATCTATAGCAATCAGCCCCAGCATTTT
CDR3aa: CASSPTLRIYSNQPQHF

abundance: NA
d_gene: NA
j_gene: TRBJ2-5
v_gene: TRBV10-1
CDR3nt: TGCGCCAGCAGTGAGTTCGCTGTTGGACAAAAAGAGACCCAGTACTTC
CDR3aa: CASSEFAVGQKETQYF

abundance: NA
d_gene: TRBD1
j_gene: TRBJ2-5
v_gene: TRBV10-3
CDR3nt: TGTGCCATCAGTGAGTCGGCCAGGGGGACGGAGACCCAGTACTTC
CDR3aa: CAISESARGTETQYF

abundance: NA
d_gene: TRBD1
j_gene: TRBJ1-2
v_gene: TRBV7-3
CDR3nt: TGTGCCAGCAGCCCCGGGGACAGTAATGGCTACACCTTC
CDR3aa: CASSPGDSNGYTF